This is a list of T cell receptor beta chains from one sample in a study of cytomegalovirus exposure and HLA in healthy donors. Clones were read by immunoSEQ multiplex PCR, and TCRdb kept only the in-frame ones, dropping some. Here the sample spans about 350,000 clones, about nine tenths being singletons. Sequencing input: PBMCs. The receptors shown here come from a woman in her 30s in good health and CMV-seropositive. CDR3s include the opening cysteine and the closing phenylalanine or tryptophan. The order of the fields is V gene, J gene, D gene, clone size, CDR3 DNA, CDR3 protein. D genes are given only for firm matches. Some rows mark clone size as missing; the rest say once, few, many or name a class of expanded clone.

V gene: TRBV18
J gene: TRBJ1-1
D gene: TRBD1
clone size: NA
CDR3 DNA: TGTGCCAGCTCACCCCAGGGACAGATGAACACTGAAGCTTTCTTT
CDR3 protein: CASSPQGQMNTEAFF

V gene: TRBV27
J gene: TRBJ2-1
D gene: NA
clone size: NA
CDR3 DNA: TGTGCCAGCAGTTTAACGGCAGAAGGGCATGAGCAGTTCTTC
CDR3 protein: CASSLTAEGHEQFF

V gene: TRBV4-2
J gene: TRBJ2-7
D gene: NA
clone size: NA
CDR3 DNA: TGTGCCAGCAGCCAAGATCTGGGCAGCTCCTACGAGCAGTACTTC
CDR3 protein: CASSQDLGSSYEQYF

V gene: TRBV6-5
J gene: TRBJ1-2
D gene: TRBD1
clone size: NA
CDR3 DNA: TGTGCCAGCAGGCAGACAGGGGGCGGCTATGGCTACACCTTC
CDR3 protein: CASRQTGGGYGYTF

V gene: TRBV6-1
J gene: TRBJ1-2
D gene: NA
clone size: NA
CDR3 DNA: TGTGCCAGCAGTGATGTTGCCGAATTCTATGGCTACACCTTC
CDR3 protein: CASSDVAEFYGYTF

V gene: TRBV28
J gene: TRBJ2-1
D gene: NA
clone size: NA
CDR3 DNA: TGTGCCAGCAGTGAATCCAGCTCCTACAATGAGCAGTTCTTC
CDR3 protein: CASSESSSYNEQFF

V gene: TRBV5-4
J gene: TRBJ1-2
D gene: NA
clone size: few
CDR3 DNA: TGTGCCAGCAGCTTGGGCCAGACCTTTTATGGCTACACCTTC
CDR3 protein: CASSLGQTFYGYTF

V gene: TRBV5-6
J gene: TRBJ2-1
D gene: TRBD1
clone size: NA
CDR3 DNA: TGTGCCAGCAGCTTGGTAGGGGGCGAGGGTGAGCAGTTCTTC
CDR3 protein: CASSLVGGEGEQFF

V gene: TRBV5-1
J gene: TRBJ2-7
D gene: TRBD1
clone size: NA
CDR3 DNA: TGCGCCAGCAGCTCAAGGACAGGCGCCTACGAGCAGTACTTC
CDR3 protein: CASSSRTGAYEQYF

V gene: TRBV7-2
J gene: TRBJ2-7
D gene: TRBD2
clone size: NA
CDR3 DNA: TGTGCCAGCAGCTTACGGGGACTAGCGACCTACGAGCAGTACTTC
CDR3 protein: CASSLRGLATYEQYF

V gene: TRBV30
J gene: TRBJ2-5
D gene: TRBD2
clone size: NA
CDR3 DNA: TGTGCCTGGAGTGGGTTTATGGGGACTAGGGAGTGGGAGACCCAGTACTTC
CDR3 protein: CAWSGFMGTREWETQYF

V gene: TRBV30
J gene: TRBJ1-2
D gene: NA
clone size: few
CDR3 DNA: TGTGCCTGGAAGCGTGGCCCCTCAGTCTTC
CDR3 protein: CAWKRGPSVF

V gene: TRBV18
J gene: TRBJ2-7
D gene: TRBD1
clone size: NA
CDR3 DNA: TGTGCCAGCTCACCGAGGGGGCGGTCCTCCTACGAGCAGTACTTC
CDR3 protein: CASSPRGRSSYEQYF

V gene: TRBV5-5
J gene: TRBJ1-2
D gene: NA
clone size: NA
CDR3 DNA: TGTGCCAGCAGCTTGGAGGTGGGCTATGGCTACACCTTC
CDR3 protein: CASSLEVGYGYTF

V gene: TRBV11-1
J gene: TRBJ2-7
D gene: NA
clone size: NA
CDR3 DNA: TGTGCCAGCAGCTTATCGGGACTGAAAAACTACGAGCAGTACTTC
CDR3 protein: CASSLSGLKNYEQYF

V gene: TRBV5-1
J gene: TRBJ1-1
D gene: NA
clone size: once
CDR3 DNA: TGCGCCAGCAGCGGAGGTCAGGGCGGGGAAGCTTTCTTT
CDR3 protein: CASSGGQGGEAFF

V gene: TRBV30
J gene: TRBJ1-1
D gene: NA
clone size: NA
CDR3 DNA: TGTGCCTGGTACAGCTCCCAGGCTTTCTTT
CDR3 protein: CAWYSSQAFF

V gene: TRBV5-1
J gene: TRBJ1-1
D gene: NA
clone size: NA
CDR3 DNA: TGCGCCAGCAGCTTGGGGGGTGGGAAAGCTTTCTTT
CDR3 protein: CASSLGGGKAFF